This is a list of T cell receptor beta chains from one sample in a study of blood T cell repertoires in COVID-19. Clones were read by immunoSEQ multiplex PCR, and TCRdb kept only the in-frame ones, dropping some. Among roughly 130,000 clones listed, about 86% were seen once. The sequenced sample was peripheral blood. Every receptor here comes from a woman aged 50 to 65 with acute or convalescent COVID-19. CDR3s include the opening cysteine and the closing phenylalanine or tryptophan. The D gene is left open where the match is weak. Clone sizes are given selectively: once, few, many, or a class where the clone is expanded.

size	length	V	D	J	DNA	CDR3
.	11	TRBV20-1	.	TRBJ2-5	TGCAGTGCTAGAACAGAAGAGACCCAGTACTTC	CSARTEETQYF
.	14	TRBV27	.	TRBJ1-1	TGTGCCAGCAGTTTTGTTGCAGGGAACACTGAAGCTTTCTTT	CASSFVAGNTEAFF
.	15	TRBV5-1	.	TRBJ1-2	TGCGCCAGCAGCCAGGAGGGAACTGCTAACTATGGCTACACCTTC	CASSQEGTANYGYTF
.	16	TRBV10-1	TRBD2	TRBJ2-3	TGCGCCAGCAATCCACAGCGGGGGGGCAACTCAGATACGCAGTATTTT	CASNPQRGGNSDTQYF
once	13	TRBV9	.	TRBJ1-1	TGTGCCAGCAGCGTAGCGTCAGGCACTGAAGCTTTCTTT	CASSVASGTEAFF
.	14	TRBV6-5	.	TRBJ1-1	TGTGCCAGCAAATCACAAGGGGGGAACACTGAAGCTTTCTTT	CASKSQGGNTEAFF
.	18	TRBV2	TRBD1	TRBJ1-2	TGTGCCAGCAGCGACGTATACGGGGGACAGGGGGAAAACTATGGCTACACCTTC	CASSDVYGGQGENYGYTF
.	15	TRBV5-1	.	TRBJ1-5	TGCGCCAGCAGCTTGGGGCCGATTAGCAATCAGCCCCAGCATTTT	CASSLGPISNQPQHF
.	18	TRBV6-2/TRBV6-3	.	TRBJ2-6	TGTGCCAGCAGTTCCCTAATAAGTCCCTCCTCTGGGGCCAACGTCCTGACTTTC	CASSSLISPSSGANVLTF
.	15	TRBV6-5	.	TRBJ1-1	TGTGCCAGCAGATCTAGACCTCGCTCCAACACTGAAGCTTTCTTT	CASRSRPRSNTEAFF
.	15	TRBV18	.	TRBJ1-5	TGTGCCAGCTCAAATTTCGACAAATTCAATCAGCCCCAGCATTTT	CASSNFDKFNQPQHF
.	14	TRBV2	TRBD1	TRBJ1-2	TGTGCCAGCAGCCAGGACAGGTTACCTAATGGCTACACCTTC	CASSQDRLPNGYTF
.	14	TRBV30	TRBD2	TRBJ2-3	TGTGCCTGGAGCCGGACTAGCGCTTCAGATACGCAGTATTTT	CAWSRTSASDTQYF
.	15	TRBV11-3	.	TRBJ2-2	TGTGCCAGCAGCTTAGCAGCGGCGAACACCGGGGAGCTGTTTTTT	CASSLAAANTGELFF
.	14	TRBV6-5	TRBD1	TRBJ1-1	TGTGCCAGCCGATATCGGGACAGGGGATTTGAAGCTTTCTTT	CASRYRDRGFEAFF
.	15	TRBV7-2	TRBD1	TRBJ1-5	TGTGCCAGCAGCTCCCAGACAGGGGGAGGTCAGCCCCAGCATTTT	CASSSQTGGGQPQHF
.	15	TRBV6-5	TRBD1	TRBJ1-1	TGTGCCAGTAACCCTGGCGGGACAGGGTACACTGAAGCTTTCTTT	CASNPGGTGYTEAFF
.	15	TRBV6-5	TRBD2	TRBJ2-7	TGTGCCAGCAGTTACGAAGCGGGGGGGCCAAGCGAGCAGTACTTC	CASSYEAGGPSEQYF
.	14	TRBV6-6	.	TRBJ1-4	TGTGCCAGCAGCACTGACACGAATAATGAAAAACTGTTTTTT	CASSTDTNNEKLFF
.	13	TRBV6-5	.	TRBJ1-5	TGTGCCAGCAGGTATATTAGCAATCAGCCCCAGCATTTT	CASRYISNQPQHF
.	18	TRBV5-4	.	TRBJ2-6	TGTGCCAGCAGCGCGGCGGGGAGAACTAGCTCTGGGGCCAACGTCCTGACTTTC	CASSAAGRTSSGANVLTF
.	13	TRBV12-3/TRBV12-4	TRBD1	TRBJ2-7	TGTGCCAGCAGAGACGGGACAGACCGTGAGCAGTACTTC	CASRDGTDREQYF
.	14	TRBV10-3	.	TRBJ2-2	TGTGCCATCACCGAGAAGACAGACACCGGGGAGCTGTTTTTT	CAITEKTDTGELFF
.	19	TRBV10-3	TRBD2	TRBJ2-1	TGTGCCATCAGTGCCGGACTAGCGGGGGCCGGGGGGTCCTACAATGAGCAGTTCTTC	CAISAGLAGAGGSYNEQFF
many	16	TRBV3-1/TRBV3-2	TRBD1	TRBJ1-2	TGTGCCAGCAGCCCCTCTATAAGGACAGGGATATTCGGCTACACCTTC	CASSPSIRTGIFGYTF
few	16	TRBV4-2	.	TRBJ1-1	TGTGCCAGCAGCCCAGGAAACGGGGGTTTCTCCACTGAAGCTTTCTTT	CASSPGNGGFSTEAFF
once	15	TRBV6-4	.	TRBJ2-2	TGTGCCAGCAGTGAGGTCGGGGGGCAAGGCGGGGAGCTGTTTTTT	CASSEVGGQGGELFF
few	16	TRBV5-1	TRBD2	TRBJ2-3	TGCGCCAGCAGCCCGGGACTAGCGGGTAGCACAGATACGCAGTATTTT	CASSPGLAGSTDTQYF
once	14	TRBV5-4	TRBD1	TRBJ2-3	TGTGCCAGCAGCATCTGGACAGGGGGTCGTACGCAGTATTTT	CASSIWTGGRTQYF
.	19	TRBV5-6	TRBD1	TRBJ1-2	TGTGCCAGCAGCCACAGTTCTCGGACAGGGGGCTCGGGGTCCTATGGCTACACCTTC	CASSHSSRTGGSGSYGYTF
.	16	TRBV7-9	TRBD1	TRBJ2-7	TGTGCCAGCAGCGCCCCCCCGGGACAGGTTCCCTACGAGCAGTACTTC	CASSAPPGQVPYEQYF
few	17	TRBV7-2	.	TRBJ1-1	TGTGCCAGCAGCAATCGACAGGTTGGTACGAGCAACACTGAAGCTTTCTTT	CASSNRQVGTSNTEAFF
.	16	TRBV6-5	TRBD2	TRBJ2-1	TGTGCCAGCAGTTATGTAACGGGGACTAGACTGAATGAGCAGTTCTTC	CASSYVTGTRLNEQFF
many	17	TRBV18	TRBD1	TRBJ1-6	TGTGCCAGCTCCCAAACTATCACCGGGACAGGGGATTCACCCCTCCACTTT	CASSQTITGTGDSPLHF
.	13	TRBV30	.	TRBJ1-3	TGTGCCTGGAGGCTGAGGGCTGGAAACACCATATATTTT	CAWRLRAGNTIYF
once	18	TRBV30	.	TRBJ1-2	TGTGCCTGGAGTGGCAGAAGAGGGGGAGGGGAATCACTCTATGGCTACACCTTC	CAWSGRRGGGESLYGYTF
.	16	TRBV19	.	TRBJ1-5	TGTGCCAGTAGTATTCTTAGGGAGGGCGCGGGCCAGCCCCAGCATTTT	CASSILREGAGQPQHF
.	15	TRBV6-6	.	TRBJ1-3	TGTGCCACGTGGGAGGGTACCCTCTCTGGAAACACCATATATTTT	CATWEGTLSGNTIYF
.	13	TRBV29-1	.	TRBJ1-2	TGCAGCGTTGCAGGGTGGGCCTATGATGGCTACACCTTC	CSVAGWAYDGYTF
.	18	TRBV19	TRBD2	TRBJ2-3	TGTGCCAGCTCCCTAGCGGGACTAGCGGGGATTCGTGCAGATACGCAGTATTTT	CASSLAGLAGIRADTQYF
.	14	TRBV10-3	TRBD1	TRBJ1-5	TGTGCCATCGGGACAGGGGACAGCAATCAGCCCCAGCATTTT	CAIGTGDSNQPQHF
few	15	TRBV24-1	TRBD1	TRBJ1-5	TGTGCCACCAGTGATTCGGGACAGCCTAATCAGCCCCAGCATTTT	CATSDSGQPNQPQHF
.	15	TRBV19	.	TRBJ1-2	TGTGCCAGTACTATTGGGACAACGTTTAACTATGGCTACACCTTC	CASTIGTTFNYGYTF
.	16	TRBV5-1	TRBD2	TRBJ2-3	TGCGCCAGCAGAAGCTTAGTAGCGGGGGATACAGATACGCAGTATTTT	CASRSLVAGDTDTQYF
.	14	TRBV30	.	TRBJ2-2	TGTGCCTGGATTGGGAACGGGAATTCCGGGGAGCTGTTTTTT	CAWIGNGNSGELFF
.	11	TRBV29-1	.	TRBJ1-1	TGCAGCGTTAAGGGGCCCCGGGAAGCTTTCTTT	CSVKGPREAFF
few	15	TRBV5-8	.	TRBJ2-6	TGTGCCAGCAGCCCCGACCAGGCCGGGGCCAACGTCCTGACTTTC	CASSPDQAGANVLTF
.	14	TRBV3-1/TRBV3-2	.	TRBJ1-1	TGTGCCAGCAGCCAAGATCGGGTACTAGATGAAGCTTTCTTT	CASSQDRVLDEAFF
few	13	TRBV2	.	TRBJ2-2	TGTGCCAGCAGTGAAGCCCCCTTTAGGGAGCTGTTTTTT	CASSEAPFRELFF